Listed below are T cell receptor beta chains from one sample, sequenced in a study of T-cell reconstitution after alpha-beta-depleted transplantation in children. In TCRdb, the PCR reads were re-called with MiXCR into one record per CDR3 protein. The profile shows over 450,000 distinct CDR3 sequences, about 10% of them singletons. Material: PBMCs, obtained before TCRalphabeta/CD19-depleted stem cell transplant. The receptors shown here come from a child younger than 10 with inherited bone marrow failure, due to receive a stem cell transplant. The CDR3 runs from the conserved cysteine through the conserved F or W. A D gene is named only where the DNA matches it firmly. Clone sizes are given selectively: once, few, many, or a class where the clone is expanded.

CDR3: CATLGDRRGGEQYF; DNA: TGTGCCACGTTAGGGGACCGCCGAGGGGGGGAGCAGTACTTC; size: many; J: TRBJ2-7; D: -; V: TRBV10-3
CDR3: CATSMRHKNTGELFF; DNA: TGTGCCACCAGCATGAGACACAAGAACACCGGGGAGCTGTTTTTT; size: many; J: TRBJ2-2; D: -; V: TRBV15
CDR3: CASSLGTVHTGYPTDTQYF; DNA: TGTGCCAGCAGCTTAGGGACTGTTCATACCGGGTACCCCACAGATACGCAGTATTTT; size: -; J: TRBJ2-3; D: -; V: TRBV11-1
CDR3: CAISEQGAPAFF; DNA: TGTGCCATCAGTGAGCAGGGGGCGCCGGCTTTCTTT; size: -; J: TRBJ1-1; D: TRBD1; V: TRBV10-3
CDR3: CASALDSSSSYNEQFF; DNA: TGTGCCAGCGCCCTTGACAGCTCTAGCTCCTACAATGAGCAGTTCTTC; size: few; J: TRBJ2-1; D: -; V: TRBV5-4
CDR3: CASSPLAGAGNIQYF; DNA: TGCGCCAGCAGCCCATTAGCGGGAGCCGGAAACATTCAGTACTTC; size: many; J: TRBJ2-4; D: TRBD2; V: TRBV4-3
CDR3: CASSLAADNEQFF; DNA: TGTGCCAGCAGCTTGGCTGCAGACAATGAGCAGTTCTTC; size: many; J: TRBJ2-1; D: -; V: TRBV5-5
CDR3: CASSQGLAGTHNEQFF; DNA: TGTGCCAGCAGCCAGGGACTAGCGGGAACCCACAATGAGCAGTTCTTC; size: many; J: TRBJ2-1; D: TRBD2; V: TRBV12-3/TRBV12-4
CDR3: CASSYDLGPNGYTF; DNA: TGTGCCAGCAGTTACGACCTGGGCCCGAATGGCTACACCTTC; size: -; J: TRBJ1-2; D: -; V: TRBV6-5
CDR3: CASSQDYGYTF; DNA: TGTGCCAGCAGCCAAGACTATGGCTACACCTTC; size: many; J: TRBJ1-2; D: -; V: TRBV4-2
CDR3: CASSYSPATGELFF; DNA: TGTGCCAGCAGTTACAGTCCGGCGACCGGGGAGCTGTTTTTT; size: many; J: TRBJ2-2; D: -; V: TRBV6-5
CDR3: CASSHWGIQETQYF; DNA: TGTGCCAGCAGCCACTGGGGGATCCAAGAGACCCAGTACTTC; size: many; J: TRBJ2-5; D: -; V: TRBV3-1
CDR3: CASRGATGGAYNEQFF; DNA: TGTGCCAGCAGGGGGGCGACGGGGGGAGCCTACAATGAGCAGTTCTTC; size: many; J: TRBJ2-1; D: -; V: TRBV28
CDR3: CASSSRATATGEQYF; DNA: TGTGCCAGCAGCTCCCGAGCGACAGCAACGGGGGAGCAGTACTTC; size: many; J: TRBJ2-7; D: -; V: TRBV7-2
CDR3: CASSLVRAPGTNTEAFF; DNA: TGTGCCAGCAGCTTGGTGCGGGCACCGGGCACGAACACTGAAGCTTTCTTT; size: many; J: TRBJ1-1; D: -; V: TRBV5-5
CDR3: CASRTSGAGFVQFF; DNA: TGTGCCAGCCGGACTAGCGGGGCGGGTTTTGTGCAGTTCTTC; size: -; J: TRBJ2-1; D: TRBD2; V: TRBV6-1
CDR3: CASSSRTGGDETQYF; DNA: TGTGCCAGCAGTTCCCGGACAGGAGGAGACGAGACCCAGTACTTC; size: many; J: TRBJ2-5; D: TRBD1; V: TRBV12-3/TRBV12-4
CDR3: CASSQVGDGYTF; DNA: TGTGCCAGCAGCCAAGTAGGGGACGGCTACACCTTC; size: many; J: TRBJ1-2; D: -; V: TRBV3-1
CDR3: CSAGTGEETQYF; DNA: TGCAGCGCCGGGACAGGGGAAGAGACCCAGTACTTC; size: many; J: TRBJ2-5; D: TRBD1; V: TRBV29-1
CDR3: CSATIAGAAEQYF; DNA: TGCAGTGCTACGATAGCGGGAGCGGCCGAGCAGTACTTC; size: many; J: TRBJ2-7; D: TRBD2; V: TRBV20-1
CDR3: CASSLVPGHNEQFF; DNA: TGCGCCAGCAGCTTGGTTCCAGGGCACAATGAGCAGTTCTTC; size: few; J: TRBJ2-1; D: -; V: TRBV5-1
CDR3: CASSEVPERTDTQYF; DNA: TGTGCCAGCAGTGAAGTCCCTGAACGCACAGATACGCAGTATTTT; size: many; J: TRBJ2-3; D: -; V: TRBV2
CDR3: CASSHGQNYGYTF; DNA: TGCGCCAGCAGCCATGGGCAGAACTATGGCTACACCTTC; size: -; J: TRBJ1-2; D: -; V: TRBV4-3
CDR3: CASSSPGQGTGELFF; DNA: TGTGCCAGCAGCTCACCGGGACAGGGCACCGGGGAGCTGTTTTTT; size: many; J: TRBJ2-2; D: TRBD1; V: TRBV7-9
CDR3: CASSQLADTGELFF; DNA: TGCGCCAGCAGCCAATTGGCGGACACCGGGGAGCTGTTTTTT; size: many; J: TRBJ2-2; D: -; V: TRBV4-3
CDR3: CSATPQELTLEQYF; DNA: TGCAGTGCTACCCCCCAAGAACTAACCCTCGAGCAGTACTTC; size: many; J: TRBJ2-7; D: -; V: TRBV20-1
CDR3: CSATSRLAEYEQYF; DNA: TGCAGTGCTACCAGCAGACTAGCGGAGTACGAGCAGTACTTC; size: many; J: TRBJ2-7; D: TRBD2; V: TRBV20-1
CDR3: CSVGWAGSFSTDTQYF; DNA: TGCAGCGTTGGCTGGGCCGGGAGCTTTAGCACAGATACGCAGTATTTT; size: many; J: TRBJ2-3; D: -; V: TRBV29-1
CDR3: CAISESGTYNSPLHF; DNA: TGTGCCATCAGTGAGTCGGGGACCTATAATTCACCCCTCCACTTT; size: many; J: TRBJ1-6; D: -; V: TRBV10-3
CDR3: CASSLDLAPGGEQYF; DNA: TGTGCCAGCAGCTTGGATCTAGCGCCAGGGGGCGAGCAGTACTTC; size: once; J: TRBJ2-7; D: -; V: TRBV5-4
CDR3: CASRSPFRDRGYEQYF; DNA: TGTGCCAGCCGTTCTCCATTCCGGGACAGGGGCTACGAGCAGTACTTC; size: few; J: TRBJ2-7; D: TRBD1; V: TRBV5-5
CDR3: CASSSGTGGGYEQYF; DNA: TGTGCCAGCAGCTCCGGGACAGGGGGTGGGTACGAGCAGTACTTC; size: few; J: TRBJ2-7; D: TRBD1; V: TRBV5-4
CDR3: CASSFPLTGIWYF; DNA: TGTGCCAGCAGTTTTCCCTTAACTGGGATTTGGTACTTC; size: few; J: TRBJ2-7; D: -; V: TRBV28
CDR3: CSVRTSGRGYNEQFF; DNA: TGCAGCGTTCGGACTAGCGGGAGGGGATACAATGAGCAGTTCTTC; size: many; J: TRBJ2-1; D: TRBD2; V: TRBV29-1
CDR3: CSVERVAEASGAYEQYF; DNA: TGCAGCGTTGAAAGGGTTGCAGAGGCTAGCGGTGCCTACGAGCAGTACTTC; size: many; J: TRBJ2-7; D: TRBD2; V: TRBV29-1
CDR3: CASSLRQGGEKLFF; DNA: TGTGCCAGCAGCCTCCGACAGGGGGGCGAAAAACTGTTTTTT; size: many; J: TRBJ1-4; D: TRBD1; V: TRBV14
CDR3: CASSPAFSRDYGYTF; DNA: TGTGCCAGCAGCCCCGCCTTTTCCCGGGACTATGGCTACACCTTC; size: many; J: TRBJ1-2; D: -; V: TRBV9
CDR3: CASSPRDPYGYTF; DNA: TGTGCCAGCAGTCCCCGGGACCCCTATGGCTACACCTTC; size: few; J: TRBJ1-2; D: -; V: TRBV12-3/TRBV12-4
CDR3: CASSYRDRSSYEQYF; DNA: TGTGCCAGCAGTTACCGGGACAGGAGCTCCTACGAGCAGTACTTC; size: many; J: TRBJ2-7; D: TRBD1; V: TRBV6-5
CDR3: CASSLRVKTQTSGSTPWSGELFF; DNA: TGTGCCAGCAGCTTACGCGTTAAAACACAGACTAGCGGGAGTACCCCGTGGTCCGGGGAGCTGTTTTTT; size: many; J: TRBJ2-2; D: TRBD2; V: TRBV7-4
CDR3: CASRSSGYNEQFF; DNA: TGCGCCAGCAGGTCGTCCGGCTACAATGAGCAGTTCTTC; size: many; J: TRBJ2-1; D: -; V: TRBV5-1
CDR3: CATSDRTGPLYNEQFF; DNA: TGTGCCACCAGTGACCGGACAGGGCCGCTTTACAATGAGCAGTTCTTC; size: many; J: TRBJ2-1; D: TRBD1; V: TRBV24-1
CDR3: CASSLPTGVGNTIYF; DNA: TGTGCCAGCAGCCTACCTACAGGGGTCGGAAACACCATATATTTT; size: many; J: TRBJ1-3; D: TRBD1; V: TRBV4-2
CDR3: CASSFSTSGPTGELFF; DNA: TGTGCCAGCTCCTTCTCCACTAGCGGGCCAACCGGGGAGCTGTTTTTT; size: many; J: TRBJ2-2; D: TRBD2; V: TRBV18
CDR3: CSAGVQDVNQPQHF; DNA: TGCAGTGCAGGCGTGCAGGACGTCAATCAGCCCCAGCATTTT; size: many; J: TRBJ1-5; D: -; V: TRBV20-1
CDR3: CASSQSGRGVNQPQHF; DNA: TGTGCCAGCAGCCAATCGGGCAGGGGGGTCAATCAGCCCCAGCATTTT; size: many; J: TRBJ1-5; D: TRBD1; V: TRBV16
CDR3: CASSLFFSSPGDCYTF; DNA: TGTGCCAGCAGTTTATTTTTTAGCTCACCCGGGGATTGCTACACCTTC; size: many; J: TRBJ1-2; D: -; V: TRBV28
CDR3: CAGGAGTGELFF; DNA: TGTGCCGGGGGGGCGGGCACCGGGGAGCTGTTTTTT; size: -; J: TRBJ2-2; D: -; V: TRBV19
CDR3: CASSYSENYEQYF; DNA: TGTGCCAGCAGTTACTCGGAAAACTACGAGCAGTACTTC; size: many; J: TRBJ2-7; D: -; V: TRBV6-5
CDR3: CASSIANNEQFF; DNA: TGTGCCAGTAGTATAGCAAACAATGAGCAGTTCTTC; size: -; J: TRBJ2-1; D: -; V: TRBV19